These 30 T cell receptor beta chains originate from one sample sequenced in a study of T cell changes during pregnancy in multiple sclerosis. Only in-frame clones appear in the TCRdb table, and some are missing; sequencing was by immunoSEQ multiplex PCR. The data hold about 73,000 clones, with roughly 90% observed a single time. Here the sequenced sample was peripheral blood, taken after pregnancy. Receptors originate from a female donor in good health, enrolled as a control in a pregnancy study.

The rearrangement uses TRBV19 and TRBJ2-5; D is unclear. The CDR3 spans 15 residues. From germline, CDR1 is LNHDA and CDR2 SQIVND (reference sequence). V lost 3 bases and J lost 7, with 18 bases in between. CDR3 in DNA: TGTGCCAGTAGTATGGTCCCGCTAGGTTCGGGGACCCAGTACTTC. It specifies CASSMVPLGSGTQYF.

The chain is built from TRBV7-2 and TRBJ2-1; TRBD1 is a possible D gene (5 bases). Germline loops: CDR1 SGHTA, CDR2 FQGNSA. Trimming took off 1 base at V and 6 bases at J, with 13 bases between the two ends. The CDR3 is 15 residues long. DNA of the CDR3: TGTGCCAGCAGCTTAGTTCAGGGTGGTGGCAATGAGCAGTTCTTC. Residues: CASSLVQGGGNEQFF.

Here the CDR3 reads CASSQELTGAGTDTQYF. The CDR3, as DNA: TGCGCCAGCAGCCAAGAGTTGACAGGGGCTGGCACAGATACGCAGTATTTT. The rearrangement uses TRBV4-3 and TRBJ2-3; 8 nucleotides match TRBD1. The V segment lost 0 bases and the J segment 1 base; nucleotides outside the gene matches: 6. The CDR3 is 17 residues long. Germline V gene lookup returns CDR1 LGHNA and CDR2 YSLEER.

The chain combines TRBV18 with TRBJ1-1; D gene ambiguous. V dropped 0 bases and J dropped 0 bases, with 2 bases sitting between them. The length of the CDR3 is 13 residues. Germline V gene data show CDR1 as KGHSH and CDR2 as LQKENI. The CDR3 coding sequence is TGTGCCAGCTCACCACCTATGAACACTGAAGCTTTCTTT. It is translated as CASSPPMNTEAFF.

The chain combines TRBV5-1 with TRBJ2-7, with 10 bases matching TRBD1. V shed 2 bases, J shed 4 bases, and the junction held 6 bases outside the gene matches. Germline CDR1 and CDR2: SGHRS and YFSETQ. This CDR3 contains 15 residues. CDR3 bases: TGCGCCAGCAGCTTAGGGGACAGGGGAGCGTACGAGCAGTACTTC. The encoded protein is CASSLGDRGAYEQYF.

The CDR3 coding sequence is TGTGCCAGCTCACCGAGGGAGGGATTGAACACCGGGGAGCTGTTTTTT. This sequence encodes CASSPREGLNTGELFF. The chain has TRBV18 and TRBJ2-2; TRBD2 matches 7 bases. J was trimmed by 1 base and V by 3 bases; bases with no gene match: 5. Germline CDR1 reads KGHSH; CDR2 reads LQKENI. The CDR3 contains 16 residues.

The rearrangement links TRBV6-1 to TRBJ2-7, with 8 bases identical to TRBD2. The germline gives CDR1 MNHNS, CDR2 SASEGT. Trimming at V came to 2 bases and at J to 3 bases, leaving 12 bases not matched to a gene. The CDR3 spans 17 residues. The CDR3: CASSERGTSGSFYEQYF. As DNA, the CDR3 is TGTGCCAGCAGTGAACGGGGTACTAGCGGTAGCTTCTACGAGCAGTACTTC.

J is TRBJ2-7 and V is TRBV19, with no clear D. Germline CDR1 and CDR2: LNHDA and SQIVND (reference sequence). The V gene lost 4 bases and the J gene lost 6 bases, with 13 bases spanning the gap. The CDR3 has 13 residues. The CDR3, as DNA: TGTGCCAGTAGTACCACCCGACATCCCGAGCAGTACTTC. This gives the protein CASSTTRHPEQYF.

This clone was recorded only once. The chain carries TRBV7-2 and TRBJ1-4, with TRBD1 identical over 7 bases. The CDR3 contains 16 residues. V shed 0 bases, J shed 3 bases, and the junction held 4 bases outside the gene matches. In germline, CDR1 is SGHTA, CDR2 FQGNSA. CDR3 loop: CASSLAPQGANEKLFF. The CDR3 bases are TGTGCCAGCAGCTTAGCGCCTCAGGGGGCTAATGAAAAACTGTTTTTT.

This chain uses TRBV27 with TRBJ2-7; D uncertain. This CDR3 spans 11 amino acids. The germline V gene has CDR1 MNHEY and CDR2 SMNVEV (reference sequence). Trimming shortened V by 6 bases and J by 8 bases, and 11 bases separated the two germline ends. The CDR3 nucleotides read TGTGCCAGCAGCCATGGGCCCCAGCAGTACTTC. This sequence encodes CASSHGPQQYF.

V usage is TRBV15 and J usage is TRBJ1-2; 9 bases match TRBD1. The J segment lost 4 bases and the V segment lost 5 bases, leaving 8 bases of the junction unmatched. Germline CDR1 reads LNHNV; CDR2 reads YYDKDF (reference sequence). This CDR3 has 15 residues. The DNA of the CDR3 is TGTGCCACCAGCGGGAAGGGACAGGGATCCTATGGCTACACCTTC. Translated: CATSGKGQGSYGYTF.

The chain joins TRBV27 to TRBJ2-1, with TRBD2 matching 8 bases. The CDR3 sequence is 18 residues long. Losses at the gene ends were 2 bases for V and 1 base for J; bases not matched to a gene: 10. Germline lookup yields CDR1 MNHEY and CDR2 SMNVEV (reference sequence). The CDR3 DNA reads TGTGCCAGCAGTTTAGGCAAAAATGCGGGAGGTTCCTACAATGAGCAGTTCTTC. This sequence encodes CASSLGKNAGGSYNEQFF.

The chain has TRBV30 and TRBJ2-5, with 8 bases fitting TRBD1. V lost 3 bases, J lost 2 bases, and 8 bases stayed unmatched. The germline CDR1 and CDR2 sequences are GTSNPN and SVGIG (reference sequence). The CDR3 totals 15 residues. The CDR3 DNA sequence: TGTGCCTGGAGAGGCGGACAGGGTGTTCAAGAGACCCAGTACTTC. Residues: CAWRGGQGVQETQYF.

This clone was counted once. The V and J genes are TRBV5-1 and TRBJ1-2; TRBD1 aligns across 7 bases. Germline CDR1 and CDR2: SGHRS and YFSETQ. The CDR3 is 14 residues long. V shed 3 bases and J 0 bases; nucleotides not matched to a gene: 2. CDR3 sequence reads: CASSSGQTNYGYTF. Written as DNA, the CDR3 is TGCGCCAGCAGCTCGGGACAGACTAACTATGGCTACACCTTC.

The chain employs TRBV19 and TRBJ1-5; 8 bases fit TRBD1. CDR3 length: 16 residues. CDR1 and CDR2 from the germline V gene are LNHDA and SQIVND (reference sequence). V lost 6 bases, J lost 0 bases, and 7 bases stayed unmatched. The CDR3 region has the DNA TGTGCCAGTAGGGGACAGGAAGGGTATAGCAATCAGCCCCAGCATTTT. Protein sequence: CASRGQEGYSNQPQHF.

The gene calls are TRBV15 and TRBJ2-7; 12 bases map to TRBD2. CDR1 and CDR2 from the germline V gene are LNHNV and YYDKDF (reference sequence). The CDR3 runs 19 residues. J lost 1 base, V lost 0 bases, and 10 bases had no gene match. DNA of the CDR3: TGTGCCACCAGCAGAGATCAAGGACTAGCGGGATTCTCATCCTACGAGCAGTACTTC. Translation gives CATSRDQGLAGFSSYEQYF. Full variable domain (missing parts from reference TRBV15 and TRBJ2-7): DAMVIQNPRYQVTQFGKPVTLSCSQTLNHNVMYWYQQKSSQAPKLLFHYYDKDFNNEADTPDNFQSRRPNTSFCFLDIRSPGLGDTAMYLCATSRDQGLAGFSSYEQYFGPGTRLTVT.

The gene calls are TRBV7-2 and TRBJ1-4; a weak D match, TRBD1 (6 bases). Trimming took off 5 bases at V and 4 bases at J, with 11 bases between the two ends. The CDR3 has 14 amino acids. Germline CDR1 reads SGHTA; CDR2 reads FQGNSA. CDR3 amino acids: CASSPQGRNEKLFF. CDR3 DNA: TGTGCCAGCAGCCCACAGGGACGTAATGAAAAACTGTTTTTT.

The V gene is TRBV7-2, the J gene TRBJ2-1; TRBD2 matches at 9 bases. The germline V gene has CDR1 SGHTA and CDR2 FQGNSA. J lost 7 bases, V lost 5 bases, and 9 bases had no gene match. CDR3 size: 15 residues. CDR3 bases: TGTGCCAGCAGCCTCGAAGCGGGAGGAGGGAATGAGCAGTTCTTC. Its protein product is CASSLEAGGGNEQFF.

CDR3 residues: CASSLVGGTEAFF. As DNA, the CDR3 is TGTGCCAGCAGCTTAGTCGGAGGGACTGAAGCTTTCTTT. The chain links TRBV11-2 to TRBJ1-1; the D is unclear. V lost 1 base to trimming and J lost 5 bases, with 8 bases between them. This CDR3 region has 13 residues. Germline V gene lookup returns CDR1 SGHAT and CDR2 FQNNGV.

The chain has TRBV27 and TRBJ2-7, with TRBD1 as a possible D gene (7 bases). This CDR3 is 13 amino acids long. Trimming removed 6 bases at V and 4 bases at J, with 13 bases between. CDR1 is MNHEY, CDR2 SMNVEV, per germline (reference sequence). The CDR3 is CASRPTGRYEQYF. In DNA form, the CDR3 reads TGTGCCAGCAGACCGACAGGGAGGTACGAGCAGTACTTC.

The chain is built from TRBV6-5 and TRBJ2-2; D is possibly TRBD1 (5 bases). Trimming removed 4 bases from V and 5 bases from J, with 14 bases in between. In germline, CDR1 is MNHEY, CDR2 SVGAGI. The CDR3 loop spans 15 amino acids. CDR3 protein: CASSSFQGWTGELFF. As DNA, the CDR3 is TGTGCCAGCAGTTCTTTCCAGGGTTGGACCGGGGAGCTGTTTTTT.

The chain joins TRBV2 to TRBJ1-2; TRBD1 matches 9 bases. The CDR3 spans 15 residues. Germline lookup yields CDR1 SNHLY and CDR2 FYNNEI. The ends lost 3 bases at V and 4 bases at J; junction bases unmatched: 6. The CDR3 DNA sequence: TGTGCCAGCAGTGATCCGGGACAGGGTGCCTATGGCTACACCTTC. Its translation is CASSDPGQGAYGYTF.

V gene TRBV10-3 combines with J gene TRBJ1-1, with D possibly being TRBD1 (5 bases). The V and J ends lost 7 bases and 4 bases respectively, with 19 bases between them. CDR3 length: 15 residues. Looked up from germline, CDR1 is ENHRY and CDR2 is SYGVKD. CDR3 DNA sequence: TGTGCCATCACAGCCGGGGGGGGGAAGAGCACTGAAGCTTTCTTT. Its translation: CAITAGGGKSTEAFF.

The chain has TRBV6-1 and TRBJ2-7; 9 bases match TRBD1. The germline gives CDR1 MNHNS, CDR2 SASEGT. With V trimmed by 3 bases and J by 4 bases, 7 bases remained unmatched. This CDR3 has 15 residues. In nucleotides, the CDR3 is TGTGCCAGCAGTGAGGAGGGGACAGGGTGGTACGAGCAGTACTTC. Its translation: CASSEEGTGWYEQYF.

This clone was seen once. This chain connects TRBV7-9 to TRBJ2-5; weak D call: TRBD1 (5 bases). The CDR3 extends over 14 amino acids. The ends were cut back, 3 bases at V and 4 bases at J, with 12 bases in the middle. Germline V lookup: CDR1 SEHNR, CDR2 FQNEAQ (reference sequence). CDR3 sequence: CASSFWGRGETQYF. In DNA form, the CDR3 reads TGTGCCAGCAGCTTTTGGGGCCGCGGAGAGACCCAGTACTTC.

The rearrangement uses TRBV5-6 and TRBJ2-1; 10 positions agree with TRBD2. The length of the CDR3 is 14 residues. The trim removed 4 bases at V and 6 bases at J, leaving 4 bases unmatched. The germline CDR1 and CDR2 sequences are SGHDT and YYEEEE. The chain's CDR3 is CASSIGLAANEQFF. The CDR3 coding sequence is TGTGCCAGCAGCATAGGACTAGCGGCCAATGAGCAGTTCTTC.

The chain employs TRBV19 and TRBJ1-1, with D perhaps TRBD1 (6 bases). Germline CDR1 and CDR2: LNHDA and SQIVND (reference sequence). The CDR3 extends over 13 amino acids. V dropped 9 bases and J dropped 5 bases, with 16 bases sitting between them. The CDR3 DNA follows: TGTGCCAGCTCGGTACAGGGTAAAACTGAAGCTTTCTTT. Amino acid sequence: CASSVQGKTEAFF.

The genes are TRBV7-2 and TRBJ2-7; 10 bases agree with TRBD1. This CDR3 is 15 amino acids long. Looked up from germline, CDR1 is SGHTA and CDR2 is FQGNSA. With 2 bases clipped from V and 6 bases from J, the junction kept 7 bases outside the gene matches. The CDR3 spells CASSLMKGTGVEQYF. For the CDR3, the DNA is TGTGCCAGCAGCTTAATGAAAGGGACAGGGGTCGAGCAGTACTTC.

This rearrangement joins TRBV30 to TRBJ2-1, with TRBD1 matching over 9 bases. Germline V gene sequence: CDR1 GTSNPN, CDR2 SVGIG (reference sequence). The CDR3 runs 14 residues. With 2 bases clipped from V and 7 bases from J, the junction kept 6 bases outside the gene matches. As DNA, the CDR3 is TGTGCCTGGAGTCGGACAGGGGCAGGGAATGAGCAGTTCTTC. Encoded protein: CAWSRTGAGNEQFF.

The rearrangement uses TRBV5-6 and TRBJ1-1, with 7 bases that match TRBD1. V shed 4 bases, J shed 5 bases, and the junction held 8 bases outside the gene matches. The CDR3 has 14 amino acids. CDR1 is SGHDT and CDR2 is YYEEEE in the germline V gene. The CDR3: CASSPVRGRTEAFF. Written as DNA, the CDR3 is TGTGCCAGCAGCCCGGTAAGGGGGCGGACTGAAGCTTTCTTT.